Below, one T cell receptor (beta chain) is given with its context. Antigen unknown. Sequencing was performed with immunoSEQ multiplex PCR; in TCRdb, only in-frame clones are kept and a portion is missing. The data contain about 19,000 clones, approximately 77% of them seen just once; the ten biggest clones take up around 19%. The data derive from a study of OX40 agonist ivuxolimab in advanced cancers. Looking at the study overall: Patients received ivuxolimab, an agonistic anti-OX40 (CD134) antibody. Partial response was recorded in three patients: one hepatocellular carcinoma and two cutaneous melanoma cases. Patients in the trial were receiving intravenous ivuxolimab every 2 weeks, at doses of 0.01 to 10 mg/kg. Points from the study as a whole: The antigen specificity of the peripheral T cells (those that were expanded) was not determined.

This sample comprised CD4+ or CD8+ T cells sorted from blood, obtained in a trial of the OX40 agonist ivuxolimab. This TCR derives from an adult with an advanced solid tumor such as melanoma, head and neck, liver or kidney cancer.

CDR3 DNA sequence: TGTGCCAGCAGCCAGATGGGACAGGGGTCGAACACCGGGGAGCTGTTTTTT. This gives the protein CASSQMGQGSNTGELFF. The V and J genes are TRBV4-2 and TRBJ2-2; 10 positions match TRBD1. The CDR3 loop spans 17 amino acids. Looked up from germline, CDR1 is LGHNA and CDR2 is YNFKEQ. The V gene end was trimmed by 3 bases and the J gene end by 0 bases; junction bases not matched to a gene: 4.